One and the same sample provided the 12 T cell receptor beta chains below, sequenced in a study of blood T cell repertoires in COVID-19. The method was immunoSEQ multiplex PCR; TCRdb's version includes in-frame clones alone and lacks a portion of them. The table lists more than 300,000 clones, 89% of them singletons. Sequencing used peripheral blood. The receptors shown here come from a young man who had recovered from COVID-19.

The CDR3 is CASSIGASGGYNEQFF. In DNA form, the CDR3 reads TGTGCCAGTAGTATAGGGGCTAGCGGGGGGTACAATGAGCAGTTCTTC. V gene TRBV19 combines with J gene TRBJ2-1, with 11 bases fitting TRBD2. Germline trimming cut 1 base from V and 4 bases from J; bases unmatched to any gene: 3. The CDR3 spans 16 residues. CDR1 and CDR2 from the germline V gene are LNHDA and SQIVND (reference sequence).

This clone was recorded only once. V gene TRBV12-1 combines with J gene TRBJ1-5; the D segment call TRBD1 is taken from the table without a DNA check. TRBV12-1 is described as a pseudogene. The CDR3 covers 24 residues. CDR3 DNA sequence: TGTGCCAGCAGCTTACGACGGGAAGGAAACGGACAGGGGGCCTATACCAAATCAAGGGAGCCCCAGCATTTT. Translating it yields CASSLRREGNGQGAYTKSREPQHF.

The rearrangement uses TRBV9 and TRBJ1-1, with D unresolved. V lost 0 bases and J lost 0, with 9 bases in between. This CDR3 has 15 residues. Germline loops: CDR1 SGDLS, CDR2 YYNGEE. Here the CDR3 DNA reads TGTGCCAGCAGCGTAGAGCCGGTACTGAACACTGAAGCTTTCTTT. Residues: CASSVEPVLNTEAFF.

A few counts support this clone. At one of its ends the junction is not consistent with the germline gene, which may arise from a read error. The chain links TRBV2 to TRBJ2-7; 10 bases agree with TRBD2. The length of the CDR3 is 15 residues. Germline loops: CDR1 SNHLY, CDR2 FYNNEI. The CDR3 DNA follows: TGTGCCAGCAATGAACGGGCTAGCGGGAGCTCCGAGCAGTACTTC. Translated, it gives CASNERASGSSEQYF.

This chain joins TRBV9 and TRBJ2-2; D call uncertain. CDR1 SGDLS and CDR2 YYNGEE come from the germline V gene. Trimming cost V 0 bases and J 2 bases, with 8 bases left between them. The CDR3 covers 15 residues. CDR3 residues: CASSVGSVNTGELFF. The CDR3 DNA reads TGTGCCAGCAGCGTAGGTTCAGTAAACACCGGGGAGCTGTTTTTT.

V gene TRBV5-1 combines with J gene TRBJ1-2, with TRBD1 as a possible D gene (5 bases). The CDR3 runs 15 residues. Trimming pared 4 bases from V and 10 bases from J, leaving 23 bases between. Germline CDR1 reads SGHRS; CDR2 reads YFSETQ. The CDR3 is CASSPGPLTGGDYTF. The CDR3 nucleotides are TGCGCCAGCAGCCCGGGACCGTTAACCGGCGGGGACTACACCTTC. Using reference TRBV5-1 and TRBJ1-2 for the parts outside the CDR3, the full variable domain is KAGVTQTPRYLIKTRGQQVTLSCSPISGHRSVSWYQQTPGQGLQFLFEYFSETQRNKGNFPGRFSGRQFSNSRSEMNVSTLELGDSALYLCASSPGPLTGGDYTFGSGTRLTVV.

The chain is built from TRBV7-8 and TRBJ2-6; TRBD1 matches 7 bases. CDR1 and CDR2 from the germline V gene are SGHVS and FQNEAQ. With V trimmed by 7 bases and J by 2 bases, 11 bases remained unmatched. The CDR3 totals 17 residues. CDR3 residues: CASTRQGIVAGANVLTF. The CDR3 nucleotides are TGTGCCAGCACTCGACAGGGAATAGTTGCTGGGGCCAACGTCCTGACTTTC.

This chain joins TRBV19 and TRBJ2-1; 9 bases map to TRBD2. Germline CDR1 is LNHDA and CDR2 is SQIVND (reference sequence). J lost 6 bases, V lost 10 bases, and 16 bases had no gene match. This CDR3 is 16 amino acids long. Here the CDR3 reads CATLQRAGGGGNEQFF. CDR3 bases: TGTGCCACCCTCCAAAGAGCGGGAGGTGGGGGCAATGAGCAGTTCTTC.

This rearrangement joins TRBV7-2 to TRBJ1-1; maybe TRBD1 (5 bases). The length of the CDR3 is 15 residues. Trimming took 3 bases from V and 0 from J, leaving 11 bases between them. CDR1 is SGHTA and CDR2 is FQGNSA in the germline V gene. CDR3 loop: CASSLVGGMNTEAFF. The CDR3, as DNA: TGTGCCAGCAGCTTGGTGGGGGGGATGAACACTGAAGCTTTCTTT.

V is TRBV19 and J is TRBJ1-5, with 7 bases lining up with TRBD1. Germline V gene data show CDR1 as LNHDA and CDR2 as SQIVND (reference sequence). CDR3 length: 15 amino acids. V shed 4 bases, J shed 4 bases, and the junction held 7 bases outside the gene matches. CDR3 sequence: CASSTLGQSNQPQHF. The CDR3 DNA reads TGTGCCAGTAGTACCCTGGGACAGTCAAATCAGCCCCAGCATTTT.

The rearrangement links TRBV25-1 to TRBJ1-5; tentative D call: TRBD1 (5 bases). Per the germline V gene, CDR1 is MGHDK and CDR2 is SYGVNS. V shed 1 base and J shed 4 bases, with 8 bases lying between them. The CDR3 loop spans 14 amino acids. The CDR3 sequence is CASSEWGGNQPQHF. In DNA, the CDR3 is TGTGCCAGCAGTGAATGGGGGGGAAATCAGCCCCAGCATTTT.

This clone was counted between two and nine times. The chain combines TRBV6-6 with TRBJ1-2; TRBD1 agrees at 8 bases. Unmatched junction bases numbered 13, after V lost 5 bases and J lost 5 bases. From germline, CDR1 is MNHNY and CDR2 SVGAGI (reference sequence). This CDR3 has 16 residues. CDR3 sequence: CASSVTGGSSPYGYTF. The CDR3 coding sequence is TGTGCCAGCAGTGTTACAGGGGGGTCGAGCCCATATGGCTACACCTTC.